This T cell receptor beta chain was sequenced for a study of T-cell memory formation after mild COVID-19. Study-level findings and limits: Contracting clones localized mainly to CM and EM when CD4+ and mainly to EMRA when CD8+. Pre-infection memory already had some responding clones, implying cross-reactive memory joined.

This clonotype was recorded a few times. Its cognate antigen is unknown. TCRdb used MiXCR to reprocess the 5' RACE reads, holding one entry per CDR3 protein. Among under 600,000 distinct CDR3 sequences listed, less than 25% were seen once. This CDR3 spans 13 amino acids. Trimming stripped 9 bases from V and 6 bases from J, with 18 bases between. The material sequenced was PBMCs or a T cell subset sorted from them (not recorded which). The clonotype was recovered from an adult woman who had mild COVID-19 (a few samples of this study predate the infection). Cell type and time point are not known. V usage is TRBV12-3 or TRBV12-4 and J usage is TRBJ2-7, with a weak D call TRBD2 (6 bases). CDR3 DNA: TGTGCCAGTACCGGAGGGTCCCCTTTCGAGCAGTACTTC. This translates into CASTGGSPFEQYF.